The rows below give T cell receptor beta chains drawn from one sample of a study of CD8 T cells in ankylosing spondylitis. TCRdb processed the 5' RACE reads anew with MiXCR; each CDR3 protein has one entry. Seen here are 270,000 or so distinct CDR3 sequences, 18% observed once, and the top ten hold about a third. The specimen was blood, either unsorted or a sorted T cell fraction (not recorded which). The receptors originated from a male donor with ankylosing spondylitis or in good health (not recorded which). CDR3s include the opening cysteine and the closing phenylalanine or tryptophan. The D gene is left open where the match is weak. Only part of the rows carry a size: once, few, many, or a class if the clone is expanded.

J gene,V gene,D gene,CDR3 length,clone size,CDR3 DNA,CDR3 protein
TRBJ2-7,TRBV7-9,.,14,few,TGTGCCAGCAGTTCTCAGGGGGGCTACTACGAGCAGTACTTC,CASSSQGGYYEQYF
TRBJ2-5,TRBV7-9,.,14,.,TGTGCCAGCAGCCGAGTCCTCGACGGAGAGACCCAGTACTTC,CASSRVLDGETQYF
TRBJ1-1,TRBV4-1,.,15,few,TGCGCCAGCAACGCGATTGAAGGCGAACGGGGTGAAGCTTTCTTT,CASNAIEGERGEAFF
TRBJ2-1,TRBV7-9,TRBD2,15,.,TGTGCCAGCAGCTTAGTAGCGGGAGGGCTAGATGAGCAGTTCTTC,CASSLVAGGLDEQFF
TRBJ2-3,TRBV30,.,10,.,TGTGCCTGGAGTCTGGGTACGCAGTATTTT,CAWSLGTQYF
TRBJ1-3,TRBV7-8,.,17,.,TGTGCCAGCAGCTTAAACCGCATCGGGACGATCGGCAACACCATATATTTT,CASSLNRIGTIGNTIYF
TRBJ2-7,TRBV3-1,.,14,.,TGTGCCAGCAGCCAAGATTCAGGGCTCGACGAGCAGTACTTC,CASSQDSGLDEQYF
TRBJ2-5,TRBV29-1,TRBD2,17,.,TGCAGCGTTGAAGCCCCGACTAGCGGGAGGGCCAGTGAGACCCAGTACTTC,CSVEAPTSGRASETQYF
TRBJ2-1,TRBV4-2,.,17,few,TGTGCCAGCAGCCAAGCGGACTACTTGAGCTCCTACAATGAGCAGTTCTTC,CASSQADYLSSYNEQFF
TRBJ2-7,TRBV2,.,11,many,TGTGCCAGCAGTGAATCTCACGAGCAGTACTTC,CASSESHEQYF
TRBJ2-5,TRBV29-1,TRBD2,14,many,TGCAGCGCGACTAGCGGGAGGTACCAAGAGACCCAGTACTTC,CSATSGRYQETQYF
TRBJ1-3,TRBV4-1,.,15,.,TGCGCCAGCAGCTTCGGGGGGTCCTCTGGAAACACCATATATTTT,CASSFGGSSGNTIYF
TRBJ2-1,TRBV29-1,TRBD2,13,.,TGCAGCGTCCCTATGACTAGCCTGGATGAGCAGTTCTTC,CSVPMTSLDEQFF
TRBJ2-1,TRBV9,TRBD2,16,once,TGTGCCAGCAGCGTAGACCTAGCGGCATCCTACAATGAGCAGTTCTTC,CASSVDLAASYNEQFF
TRBJ2-1,TRBV5-1,TRBD2,16,few,TGCGCCAGCAGCCTGCCGGTTCGGACTAGCGGGAATGAGCAGTTCTTC,CASSLPVRTSGNEQFF
TRBJ2-2,TRBV18,TRBD1,16,.,TGTGCCAGCTCACCTCCGGGACAGGGGCACACCGGGGAGCTGTTTTTT,CASSPPGQGHTGELFF
TRBJ2-6,TRBV29-1,TRBD1,17,.,TGCAGCGTTGAACGGACAGGGGGCGCGTCAGGGGCCAACGTCCTGACTTTC,CSVERTGGASGANVLTF
TRBJ2-2,TRBV11-1,TRBD2,18,.,TGTGCCAGCAGCCCGCGAGCAGCGGGAGGTGTTAACACCGGGGAGCTGTTTTTT,CASSPRAAGGVNTGELFF
TRBJ2-1,TRBV20-1,.,17,.,TGCAGTGCTAGAGAAGTTGTCCAAGGCAAATTCTACAATGAGCAGTTCTTC,CSAREVVQGKFYNEQFF
TRBJ2-1,TRBV3-1,TRBD2,15,.,TGTGCCAGCAGCAACAGCGGGGGGATACATCATGAGCAGTTCTTC,CASSNSGGIHHEQFF
TRBJ2-7,TRBV12-3/TRBV12-4,.,14,.,TGTGCCAGCAGTTTAGCGGGAGGAAAATACGAGCAGTACTTC,CASSLAGGKYEQYF
TRBJ2-1,TRBV14,.,14,few,TGTGCCAGCAGCCGTCCAGCGGGTAACGATGAGCAGTTCTTC,CASSRPAGNDEQFF
TRBJ1-2,TRBV7-6,.,15,few,TGTGCCAGCAGCTTAGATACTCAGGGCCTCTATGGCTACACCTTC,CASSLDTQGLYGYTF
TRBJ2-1,TRBV27,TRBD2,17,.,TGTGCCAGCAGTCCAACCTCTTCTAGCGGGAGGGCCTATGAGCAGTTCTTC,CASSPTSSSGRAYEQFF
TRBJ2-7,TRBV4-1,.,15,few,TGCGCCAGCAGCCGTAGTGGGCCCGTTGGCTACGAGCAGTACTTC,CASSRSGPVGYEQYF
TRBJ2-2,TRBV4-1,TRBD2,16,few,TGCGCCAGCAGCCAAGAGAGGACGGGAGGCTTCGGGGAGCTGTTTTTT,CASSQERTGGFGELFF
TRBJ2-5,TRBV6-5,.,15,few,TGTGCCAGCAGTTACTCTGGACGGCCACAAGAGACCCAGTACTTC,CASSYSGRPQETQYF
TRBJ2-3,TRBV2,.,16,many,TGTGCCAGCAGTGATCCAGCGGGACAGACGTTGGATACGCAGTATTTT,CASSDPAGQTLDTQYF
TRBJ2-7,TRBV4-2,TRBD1,15,.,TGTGCCAGCAGCCAAGAGGACAGGGGGCTCTACGAGCAGTACTTC,CASSQEDRGLYEQYF
TRBJ2-2,TRBV11-2,.,14,many,TGTGCCAGCAGCTCAGGAGAAGGGGCCGGGGAGCTGTTTTTT,CASSSGEGAGELFF